This T cell receptor (beta chain) was obtained from a study of regulatory T cells. Whole-study results and caveats: Regulatory T cells showed the strongest V-J pair restriction and V/J gene skewing among patient repertoires. Patient CD8+ T cells trended nonsignificantly toward lower Shannon entropy than control CD8+ cells.

The CDR3 is 14 amino acids. The germline gives CDR1 SGHTS, CDR2 YDEGEE. V dropped 2 bases and J dropped 7 bases, with 15 bases sitting between them. Concerning this clone itself: Its antigen remains unknown.

The PCR used 52 TRBV and 13 TRBJ primers. Here immunoSEQ multiplex PCR was the method, and the copy in TCRdb shows in-frame clones only, minus some. The sample lists about 18,000 clones, roughly 90% seen once, with roughly a third in the top ten. A couple of CD3G-deficient patients had more severe autoimmunity; all had some. Sequenced sample: CD8+ T cells sorted from blood. V gene TRBV5-8 combines with J gene TRBJ1-2; D remains ambiguous. The source of this sequence is a young adult with CD3G deficiency. This CDR3 is CASSFDGAPPGYTF. CDR3 DNA sequence: TGTGCCAGCAGCTTCGACGGAGCCCCCCCTGGCTACACCTTC.